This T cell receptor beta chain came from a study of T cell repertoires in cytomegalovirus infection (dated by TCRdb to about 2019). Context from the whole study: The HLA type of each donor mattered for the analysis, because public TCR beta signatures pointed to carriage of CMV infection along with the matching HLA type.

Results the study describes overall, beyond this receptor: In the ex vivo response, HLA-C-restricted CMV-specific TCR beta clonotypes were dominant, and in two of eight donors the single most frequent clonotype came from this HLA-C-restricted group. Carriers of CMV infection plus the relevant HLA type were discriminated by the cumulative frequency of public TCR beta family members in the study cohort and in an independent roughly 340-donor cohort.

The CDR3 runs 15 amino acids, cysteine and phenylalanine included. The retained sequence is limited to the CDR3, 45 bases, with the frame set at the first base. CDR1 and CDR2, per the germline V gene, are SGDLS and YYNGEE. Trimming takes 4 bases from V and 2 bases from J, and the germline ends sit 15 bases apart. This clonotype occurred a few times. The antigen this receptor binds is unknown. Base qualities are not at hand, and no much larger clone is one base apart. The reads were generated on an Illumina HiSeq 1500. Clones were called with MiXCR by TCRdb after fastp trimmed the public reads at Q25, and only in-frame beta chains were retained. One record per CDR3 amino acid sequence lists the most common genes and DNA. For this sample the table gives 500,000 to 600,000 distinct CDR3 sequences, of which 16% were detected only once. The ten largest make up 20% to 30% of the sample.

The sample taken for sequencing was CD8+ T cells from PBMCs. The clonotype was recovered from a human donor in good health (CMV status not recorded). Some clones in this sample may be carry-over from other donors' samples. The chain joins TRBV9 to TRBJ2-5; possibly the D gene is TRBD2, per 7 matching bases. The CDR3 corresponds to CASSPRGALQETQYF. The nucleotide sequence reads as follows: TGTGCCAGCAGCCCCCGGGGGGCCCTTCAAGAGACCCAGTACTTC.